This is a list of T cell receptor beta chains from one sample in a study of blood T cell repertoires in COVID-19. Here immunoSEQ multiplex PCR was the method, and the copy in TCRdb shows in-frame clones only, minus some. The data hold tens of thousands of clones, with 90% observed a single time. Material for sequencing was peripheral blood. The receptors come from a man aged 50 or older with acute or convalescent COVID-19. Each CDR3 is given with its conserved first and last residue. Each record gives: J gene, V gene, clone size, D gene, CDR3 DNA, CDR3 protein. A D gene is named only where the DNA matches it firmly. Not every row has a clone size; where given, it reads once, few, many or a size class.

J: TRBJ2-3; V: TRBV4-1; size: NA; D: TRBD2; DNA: TGCGCCAGCAGCCTATACTCGGGACTAGCGGGAGAGATTTTTACAGATACGCAGTATTTT; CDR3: CASSLYSGLAGEIFTDTQYF
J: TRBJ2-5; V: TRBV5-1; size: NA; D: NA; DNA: TGCGCCAGCAGCTTGGGACAGCTGGCCGGAGAGACCCAGTACTTC; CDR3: CASSLGQLAGETQYF
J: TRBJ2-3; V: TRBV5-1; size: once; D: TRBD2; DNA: TGCGCCAGCAGCTACGTTAGCGGGAGGGCCCTCCCAGATACGCAGTATTTT; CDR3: CASSYVSGRALPDTQYF
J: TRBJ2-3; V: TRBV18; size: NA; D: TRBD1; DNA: TGTGCCAGCTCACCCGGACAGGGACGCACAGATACGCAGTATTTT; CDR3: CASSPGQGRTDTQYF
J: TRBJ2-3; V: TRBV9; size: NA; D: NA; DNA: TGTGCCAGCAGCGTAGACTCCCCAGATACGCAGTATTTT; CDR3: CASSVDSPDTQYF
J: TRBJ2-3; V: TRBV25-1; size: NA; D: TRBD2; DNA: TGTGCCAGCAGTGTGTCTAGCGGGAGGGCGAATACGCAGTATTTT; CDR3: CASSVSSGRANTQYF
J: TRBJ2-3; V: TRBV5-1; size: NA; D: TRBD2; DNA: TGCGCCAGCAGCTTATTAGCGGGAAGGGCAGATACGCAGTATTTT; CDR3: CASSLLAGRADTQYF
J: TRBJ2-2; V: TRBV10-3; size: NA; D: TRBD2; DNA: TGTGCCATCAGTGGGTTGACTAGCGGGGGTTCGACGGACACCGGGGAGCTGTTTTTT; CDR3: CAISGLTSGGSTDTGELFF
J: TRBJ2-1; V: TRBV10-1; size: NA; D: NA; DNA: TGCGCCAGCAGTGAGGAGCGGCAGTTCTTC; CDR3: CASSEERQFF
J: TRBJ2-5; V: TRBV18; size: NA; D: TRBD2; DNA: TGTGCCAGCTCACCATCGGTTGGTAGCGGGATCGAGACCCAGTACTTC; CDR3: CASSPSVGSGIETQYF
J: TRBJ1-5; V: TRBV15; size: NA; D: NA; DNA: TGTGCCACCAGCAGAGATTTCCCCGTTCCCCAGCCCCAGCATTTT; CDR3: CATSRDFPVPQPQHF
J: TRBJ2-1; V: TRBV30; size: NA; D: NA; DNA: TGTGCCTGGAGTGTGGGAGCGGTTTACAATGAGCAGTTCTTC; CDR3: CAWSVGAVYNEQFF
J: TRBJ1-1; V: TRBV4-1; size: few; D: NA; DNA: TGCGCCAGCAGCCAACCCGGGGCTAAGGGGGACACTGAAGCTTTCTTT; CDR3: CASSQPGAKGDTEAFF
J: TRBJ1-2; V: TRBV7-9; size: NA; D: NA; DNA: TGTGCCAGCAGCTTTCGGATGCCGGGGGGTGGCTACACCTTC; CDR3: CASSFRMPGGGYTF
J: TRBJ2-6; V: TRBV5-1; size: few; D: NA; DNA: TGCGCCAGCAGCGATGTGGGGCCTGGGGCCAACGTCCTGACTTTC; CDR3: CASSDVGPGANVLTF
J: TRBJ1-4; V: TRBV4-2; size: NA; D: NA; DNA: TGTGCCAGCAGCCAAGATTGGAGAAAACTGTTTTTT; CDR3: CASSQDWRKLFF
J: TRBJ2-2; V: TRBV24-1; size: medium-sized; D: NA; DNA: TGTGCCACCCTCAGCGGCACCGGGGAGCTGTTTTTT; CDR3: CATLSGTGELFF
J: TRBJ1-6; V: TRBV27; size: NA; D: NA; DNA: TGTGCCAGCAGTCCCCTGGCAGGGGTTAGTTCACCCCTCCACTTT; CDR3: CASSPLAGVSSPLHF
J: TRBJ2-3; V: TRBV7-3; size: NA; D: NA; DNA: TGTGCCAGCAGCTTGGCTTTCACAGATACGCAGTATTTT; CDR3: CASSLAFTDTQYF
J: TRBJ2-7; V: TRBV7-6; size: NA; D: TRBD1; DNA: TGTGCCAGCAGCTTAGCGGACAGGGGGCCCTACGAGCAGTACTTC; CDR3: CASSLADRGPYEQYF